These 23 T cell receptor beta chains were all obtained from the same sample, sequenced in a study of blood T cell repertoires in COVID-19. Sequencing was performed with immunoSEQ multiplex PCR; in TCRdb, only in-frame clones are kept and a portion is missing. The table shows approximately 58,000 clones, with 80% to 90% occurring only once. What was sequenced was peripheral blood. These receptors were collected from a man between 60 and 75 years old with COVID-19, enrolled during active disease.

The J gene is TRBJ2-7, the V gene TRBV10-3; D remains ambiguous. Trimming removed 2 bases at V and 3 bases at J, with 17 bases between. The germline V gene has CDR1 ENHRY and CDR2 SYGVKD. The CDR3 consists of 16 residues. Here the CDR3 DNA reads TGTGCCATCAGTGAGCGCCCTGGCAGGTCGAGCTACGAGCAGTACTTC. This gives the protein CAISERPGRSSYEQYF.

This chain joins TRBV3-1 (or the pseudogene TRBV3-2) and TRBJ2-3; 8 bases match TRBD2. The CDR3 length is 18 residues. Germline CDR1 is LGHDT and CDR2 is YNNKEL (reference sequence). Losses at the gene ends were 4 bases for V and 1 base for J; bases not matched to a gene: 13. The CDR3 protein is CASSPSAGVPPRTDTQYF. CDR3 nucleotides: TGTGCCAGCAGCCCTTCAGCGGGGGTCCCCCCTCGCACAGATACGCAGTATTTT.

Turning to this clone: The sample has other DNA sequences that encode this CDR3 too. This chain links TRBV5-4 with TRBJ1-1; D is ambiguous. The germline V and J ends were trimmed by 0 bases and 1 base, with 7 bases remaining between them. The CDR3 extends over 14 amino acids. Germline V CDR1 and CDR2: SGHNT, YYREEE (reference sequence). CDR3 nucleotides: TGTGCCAGCAGCTTGGGAGGTCGGAACACTGAAGCTTTCTTT. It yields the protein CASSLGGRNTEAFF. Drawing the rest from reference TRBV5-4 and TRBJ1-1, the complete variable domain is ETGVTQSPTHLIKTRGQQVTLRCSSQSGHNTVSWYQQALGQGPQFIFQYYREEENGRGNFPPRFSGLQFPNYSSELNVNALELDDSALYLCASSLGGRNTEAFFGQGTRLTVV.

CDR3 sequence reads: CASSFLGQAYEQYF. Written as DNA, the CDR3 is TGTGCCAGCAGCTTTCTGGGACAGGCTTACGAGCAGTACTTC. The J gene is TRBJ2-7, the V gene TRBV7-2; TRBD1 aligns across 8 bases. CDR3 length: 14 residues. V lost 3 bases, J lost 4 bases, and 5 bases stayed unmatched. In germline, CDR1 is SGHTA, CDR2 FQGNSA. Looking up the rest from reference TRBV7-2 and TRBJ2-7 gives the full variable domain: GAGVSQSPSNKVTEKGKDVELRCDPISGHTALYWYRQSLGQGLEFLIYFQGNSAPDKSGLPSDRFSAERTGGSVSTLTIQRTQQEDSAVYLCASSFLGQAYEQYFGPGTRLTVT.

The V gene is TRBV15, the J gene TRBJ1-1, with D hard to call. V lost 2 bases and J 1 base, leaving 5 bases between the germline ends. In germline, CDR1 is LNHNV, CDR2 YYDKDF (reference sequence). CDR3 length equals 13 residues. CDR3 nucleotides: TGTGCCACCAGCAGACTCAGGAACACTGAAGCTTTCTTT. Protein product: CATSRLRNTEAFF.

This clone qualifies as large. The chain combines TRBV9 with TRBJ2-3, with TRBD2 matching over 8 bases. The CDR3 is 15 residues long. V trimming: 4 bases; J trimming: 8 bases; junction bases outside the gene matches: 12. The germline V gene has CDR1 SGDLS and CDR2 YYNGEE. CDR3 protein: CASSMRGSGTFTQYF. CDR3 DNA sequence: TGTGCCAGCAGCATGAGGGGTAGCGGGACCTTTACGCAGTATTTT.

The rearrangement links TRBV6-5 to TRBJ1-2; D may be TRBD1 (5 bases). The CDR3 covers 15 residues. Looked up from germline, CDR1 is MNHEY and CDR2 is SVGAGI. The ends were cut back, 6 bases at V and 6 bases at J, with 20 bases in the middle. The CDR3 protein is CASSPRGVPRDGYTF. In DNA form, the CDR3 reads TGTGCCAGCAGCCCCCGGGGGGTTCCCCGGGATGGCTACACCTTC.

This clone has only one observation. DNA for the CDR3: TGTGCCAGCAGCTCTAGGGACAGGAGTAGTCAGCCCCAGCATTTT. Translation gives CASSSRDRSSQPQHF. The gene calls are TRBV6-2 or TRBV6-3 and TRBJ1-5; 8 nucleotides agree with TRBD1. V was pared by 6 bases and J by 6 bases, with 10 bases of the junction left unmatched. Germline V gene data show CDR1 as MNHEY and CDR2 as SVGEGT. The CDR3 consists of 15 residues.

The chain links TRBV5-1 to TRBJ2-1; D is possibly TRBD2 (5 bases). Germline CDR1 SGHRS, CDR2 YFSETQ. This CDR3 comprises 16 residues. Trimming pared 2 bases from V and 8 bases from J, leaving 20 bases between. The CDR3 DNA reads TGCGCCAGCAGCTTAAGCGGCAGAACGGGGTCAGATGAGCAGTTCTTC. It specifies CASSLSGRTGSDEQFF.

The CDR3 reads CASSRRGGDEKLFF. CDR3 nucleotide sequence: TGTGCCAGCAGTCGCCGCGGAGGGGACGAAAAACTGTTTTTT. V usage is TRBV27 and J usage is TRBJ1-4, with a weak D call TRBD1 (5 bases). CDR3 size: 14 residues. The V and J ends lost 5 bases and 8 bases respectively, with 15 bases between them. CDR1 and CDR2 (germline): MNHEY, SMNVEV (reference sequence).

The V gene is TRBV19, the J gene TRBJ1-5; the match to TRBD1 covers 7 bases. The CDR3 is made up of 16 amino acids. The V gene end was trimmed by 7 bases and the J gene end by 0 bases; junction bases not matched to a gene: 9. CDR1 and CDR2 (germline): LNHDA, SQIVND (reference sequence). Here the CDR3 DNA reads TGTGCCAGTACGACACATCAGGGGGATAGCAATCAGCCCCAGCATTTT. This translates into CASTTHQGDSNQPQHF.

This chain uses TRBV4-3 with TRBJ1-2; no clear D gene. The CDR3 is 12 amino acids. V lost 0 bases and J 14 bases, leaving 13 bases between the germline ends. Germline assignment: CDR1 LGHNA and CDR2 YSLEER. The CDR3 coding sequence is TGCGCCAGCAGCCAAGATCGGGTATACCCTACCTTC. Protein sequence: CASSQDRVYPTF.

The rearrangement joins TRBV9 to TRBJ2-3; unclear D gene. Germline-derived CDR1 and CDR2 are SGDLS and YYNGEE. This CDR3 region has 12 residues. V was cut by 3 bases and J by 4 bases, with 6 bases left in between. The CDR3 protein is CASSALPDTQYF. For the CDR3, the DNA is TGTGCCAGCAGCGCTCTACCAGATACGCAGTATTTT.

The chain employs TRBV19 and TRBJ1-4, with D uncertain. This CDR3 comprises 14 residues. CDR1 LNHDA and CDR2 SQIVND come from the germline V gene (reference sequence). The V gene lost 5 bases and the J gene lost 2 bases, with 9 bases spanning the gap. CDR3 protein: CASSVGGTNEKLFF. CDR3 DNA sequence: TGTGCCAGTAGTGTCGGAGGGACTAATGAAAAACTGTTTTTT.

The CDR3 DNA follows: TGTGCCAGCAGTTTTAGCGGGGGGGCTTGGGCTACAGATACGCAGTATTTT. As protein: CASSFSGGAWATDTQYF. The chain carries TRBV7-9 and TRBJ2-3; 11 bases line up with TRBD2. The CDR3 contains 17 residues. Per the germline V gene, CDR1 is SEHNR and CDR2 is FQNEAQ (reference sequence). V trimming: 6 bases; J trimming: 3 bases; junction bases outside the gene matches: 11.

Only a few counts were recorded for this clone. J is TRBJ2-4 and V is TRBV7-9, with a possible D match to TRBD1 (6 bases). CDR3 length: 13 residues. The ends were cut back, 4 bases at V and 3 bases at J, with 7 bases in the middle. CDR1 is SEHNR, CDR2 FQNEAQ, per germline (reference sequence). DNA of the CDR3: TGTGCCAGCAGCTCGGACAGCAAAAACATTCAGTACTTC. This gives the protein CASSSDSKNIQYF. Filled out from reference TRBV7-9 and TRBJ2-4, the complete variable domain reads DTGVSQNPRHKITKRGQNVTFRCDPISEHNRLYWYRQTLGQGPEFLTYFQNEAQLEKSRLLSDRFSAERPKGSFSTLEIQRTEQGDSAMYLCASSSDSKNIQYFGAGTRLSVL.

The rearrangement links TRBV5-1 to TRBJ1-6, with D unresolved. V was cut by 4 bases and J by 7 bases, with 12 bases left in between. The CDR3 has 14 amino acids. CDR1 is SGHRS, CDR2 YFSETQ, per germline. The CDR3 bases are TGCGCCAGCAGCCTAACGTGGGCAAATTCACCCCTCCACTTT. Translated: CASSLTWANSPLHF.

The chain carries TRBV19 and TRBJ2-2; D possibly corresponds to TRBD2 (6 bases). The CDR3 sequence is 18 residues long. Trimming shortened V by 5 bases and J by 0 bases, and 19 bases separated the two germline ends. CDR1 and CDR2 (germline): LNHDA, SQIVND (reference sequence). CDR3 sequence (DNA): TGTGCCAGTAGTGGGGGTACGAGGGGAGGTGCGAACACCGGGGAGCTGTTTTTT. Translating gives CASSGGTRGGANTGELFF.

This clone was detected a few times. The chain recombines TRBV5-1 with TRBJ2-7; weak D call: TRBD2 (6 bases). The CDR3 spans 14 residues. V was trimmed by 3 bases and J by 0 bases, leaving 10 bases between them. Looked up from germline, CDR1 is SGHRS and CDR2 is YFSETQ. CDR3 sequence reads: CASSSGLSSYEQYF. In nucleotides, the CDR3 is TGCGCCAGCAGCTCGGGACTTAGCTCCTACGAGCAGTACTTC.

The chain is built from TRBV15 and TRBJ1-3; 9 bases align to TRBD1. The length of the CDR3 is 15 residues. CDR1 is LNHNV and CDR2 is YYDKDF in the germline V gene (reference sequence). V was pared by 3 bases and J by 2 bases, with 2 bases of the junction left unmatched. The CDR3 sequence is CATSSHRGPGNTIYF. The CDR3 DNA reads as TGTGCCACCAGCAGCCACAGGGGGCCTGGAAACACCATATATTTT.

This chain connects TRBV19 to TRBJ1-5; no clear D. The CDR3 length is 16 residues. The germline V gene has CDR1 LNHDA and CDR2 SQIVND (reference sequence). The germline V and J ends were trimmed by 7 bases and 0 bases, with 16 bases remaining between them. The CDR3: CASIPSSGYSNQPQHF. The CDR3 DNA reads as TGTGCCAGTATTCCATCGTCCGGTTATAGCAATCAGCCCCAGCATTTT.

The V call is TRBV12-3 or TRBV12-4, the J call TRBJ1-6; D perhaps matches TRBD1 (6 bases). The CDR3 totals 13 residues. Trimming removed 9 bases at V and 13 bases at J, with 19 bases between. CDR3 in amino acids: CASGQTPIYPLHF. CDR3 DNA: TGTGCCAGTGGACAGACCCCTATTTATCCCCTCCACTTT.

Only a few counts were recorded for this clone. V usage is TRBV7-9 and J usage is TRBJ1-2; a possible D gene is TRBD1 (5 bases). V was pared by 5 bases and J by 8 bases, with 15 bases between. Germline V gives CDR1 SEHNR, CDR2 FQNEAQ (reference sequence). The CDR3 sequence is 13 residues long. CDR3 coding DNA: TGTGCCAGCAGCCCGACGGCAGGGTACGGCTACACCTTC. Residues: CASSPTAGYGYTF.